The entry below gives a single T cell receptor beta chain sequence along with its context. Cohort assignment relied on participant-reported clinical history. This sample is part of a study of blood T cell repertoires in COVID-19. Background on the study: In each case, the material was cDNA or gDNA derived from T cells, B-cell-depleted T cells, or PBMCs.

As handled by the study authors: Amplification from reference gene primers served as the basis for estimated nucleated cell counts. TCRdb's table, derived via immunoSEQ multiplex PCR, lists solely in-frame clones and lacks some. D and trimming were read from the DNA, whereas the V and J calls and clone size are those reported in that table. The sample records 370,000 or so clones, more than 70% being singletons. The TCR originated in a man younger than 45 who had recovered from COVID-19. The material sequenced was PBMCs or T cells enriched from blood (not recorded which).

This CDR3 reads CAWGEGTEAFF. In DNA, the CDR3 is TGTGCCTGGGGTGAGGGCACTGAAGCTTTCTTT. The V and J genes are TRBV30 and TRBJ1-1; D remains ambiguous. CDR1 and CDR2 from the germline V gene are GTSNPN and SVGIG (reference sequence). Trimming stripped 5 bases from V and 4 bases from J, with 8 bases between. There are 11 residues in the CDR3.